The text below deals with one T cell receptor (beta chain). CDR3 length equals 16 residues. V was pared by 5 bases and J by 5 bases, with 8 bases of the junction left unmatched. Germline lookup yields CDR1 SGHAT and CDR2 FQNNGV. Researchers prepared the TCRbeta library using unique molecular identifiers, the study reports. TCRdb analysed the PCR reads with MiXCR anew, one entry per CDR3 protein. The data show 500,000 or so distinct CDR3 sequences, about 30% seen once. These data originate in a study of T-cell reconstitution after alpha-beta-depleted transplantation in children. The chain links TRBV11-2 to TRBJ1-4; TRBD1 matches at 10 bases. This material consisted of PBMCs from the stem cell graft donor, taken from the stem cell graft. This TCR was sampled from a human donor who donated a stem cell graft to a child with aplastic anemia. CDR3 amino acids: CASSVHRDRGNEKLFF. The CDR3 bases are TGTGCCAGCAGCGTCCACCGGGACAGGGGAAATGAAAAACTGTTTTTT.